The sequence of this T cell receptor (beta chain) was determined in a study of cytomegalovirus exposure and HLA in healthy donors. Both 60 Vbeta primers and 13 Jbeta primers went into the PCR. Repertoires were generated with immunoSEQ multiplex PCR, while TCRdb's copy carries only in-frame clones and drops some. The sample table includes roughly 100,000 clones. The receptor was derived from a man aged 35-49 years in good health and CMV-seronegative. Sequences were obtained from PBMCs.

DNA of the CDR3: TGTGCCAGCAGAGACAGGGGGACTGGCAATCAGCCCCAGCATTTT. Its translation is CASRDRGTGNQPQHF. J is TRBJ1-5 and V is TRBV6-1; 9 bases line up with TRBD1. Germline lookup yields CDR1 MNHNS and CDR2 SASEGT. The CDR3 is made up of 15 amino acids. V gave up 6 bases and J gave up 2 bases; unmatched junction bases: 5.